This is a list of T cell receptor beta chains from one sample in a study of T-cell memory formation after mild COVID-19. TCRdb called the 5' RACE reads again in MiXCR, with one record for every CDR3 protein. The sample comprises 40,000 to 45,000 distinct CDR3 sequences, approximately 9.6% of which are singletons, and approximately 12% rests with the top ten. The sample was PBMCs or a T cell subset sorted from them (not recorded which). These receptors came from an adult woman who had mild COVID-19 (a few samples of this study predate the infection). Cell type and time point are not known. Each CDR3 is given with its conserved first and last residue. A D gene is named only where the DNA matches it firmly. Rows may omit the clone size; those that give it use once, few, many or a size class.

abundance	v_gene	j_gene	d_gene	CDR3aa	CDR3nt
few	TRBV11-1	TRBJ2-3	TRBD2	CASSERGGPDTQYF	TGTGCCAGCAGCGAGCGGGGGGGCCCAGATACGCAGTATTTT
many	TRBV5-5	TRBJ2-1	NA	CASSFITGKNNEQFF	TGTGCCAGCAGCTTTATTACCGGGAAAAACAATGAGCAGTTCTTC
NA	TRBV5-1	TRBJ1-4	NA	CASSMTVPRGEKLFF	TGCGCCAGCAGCATGACAGTCCCCCGGGGCGAAAAACTGTTTTTT
few	TRBV6-2/TRBV6-3	TRBJ1-1	NA	CASSYGVSDEAFF	TGTGCCAGCAGTTACGGTGTGAGTGATGAAGCTTTCTTT
few	TRBV24-1	TRBJ2-3	NA	CATSDLRLGSTQYF	TGTGCCACCAGTGATCTTCGGTTGGGGAGCACGCAGTATTTT
many	TRBV7-6	TRBJ2-5	NA	CASSSGLNRVQETQYF	TGTGCCAGCAGCTCCGGACTAAACAGGGTCCAAGAGACCCAGTACTTC
few	TRBV20-1	TRBJ1-2	NA	CSPRGDSYTF	TGCAGTCCCCGGGGGGACAGCTACACCTTC
NA	TRBV7-2	TRBJ2-7	NA	CASSLARQYEQYF	TGTGCCAGCAGCTTAGCGCGACAGTACGAGCAGTACTTC
NA	TRBV20-1	TRBJ2-3	TRBD2	CSARKLGSSGGLDTQYF	TGCAGTGCTAGGAAGCTGGGCTCTAGCGGGGGGCTAGATACGCAGTATTTT
few	TRBV7-2	TRBJ2-3	TRBD2	CASSQTSSTDTQYF	TGTGCCAGCAGCCAGACTAGCAGCACAGATACGCAGTATTTT
NA	TRBV3-1	TRBJ1-1	NA	CASAARLNTEAFF	TGTGCCAGCGCGGCGCGTCTGAACACTGAAGCTTTCTTT
few	TRBV20-1	TRBJ1-5	NA	CSARTQPLGILDLEGQPQHF	TGCAGTGCCCGGACCCAGCCGCTTGGAATTCTAGACTTGGAGGGGCAGCCCCAGCATTTT
NA	TRBV4-2	TRBJ2-3	TRBD2	CASQREASYTDTQYF	TGTGCCAGTCAGCGGGAGGCCTCCTACACAGATACGCAGTATTTT
few	TRBV6-5	TRBJ2-7	TRBD1	CASSLGTGRSYEQYF	TGTGCCAGCAGTTTAGGGACAGGGCGCTCCTACGAGCAGTACTTC
NA	TRBV5-4	TRBJ2-2	NA	CASSLNRANTGELFF	TGTGCCAGCAGCTTGAACAGGGCGAACACCGGGGAGCTGTTTTTT
NA	TRBV7-8	TRBJ1-1	NA	CASSPRHIGTEAFF	TGTGCCAGCAGCCCCCGGCACATTGGCACTGAAGCTTTCTTT
many	TRBV5-1	TRBJ2-2	NA	CASSLTRSGGELFF	TGCGCCAGCAGCTTGACCAGATCCGGAGGGGAGCTGTTTTTT
medium-sized	TRBV7-6	TRBJ2-1	NA	CASSLRGSYNEQFF	TGTGCCAGCAGCTTACGGGGCTCCTACAATGAGCAGTTCTTC
NA	TRBV7-3	TRBJ2-1	TRBD1	CASSSSQGVYNEQFF	TGTGCCAGCAGCTCCTCACAGGGGGTCTACAATGAGCAGTTCTTC
few	TRBV24-1	TRBJ2-1	TRBD1	CALGAGGTDEQFF	TGTGCCCTCGGGGCAGGGGGAACGGATGAGCAGTTCTTC
few	TRBV20-1	TRBJ2-1	NA	CSASRRWEQFF	TGCAGTGCTAGCCGACGATGGGAGCAGTTCTTC
few	TRBV30	TRBJ2-6	NA	CAWSPHTSGANVLTF	TGTGCCTGGAGTCCTCACACCTCTGGGGCCAACGTCCTGACTTTC
few	TRBV6-6	TRBJ1-2	TRBD1	CASSGLPLDRGNYGYTF	TGTGCCAGCAGTGGACTTCCACTCGACAGGGGAAACTATGGCTACACCTTC
many	TRBV12-3/TRBV12-4	TRBJ2-7	TRBD1	CASSDRDRASYEQYF	TGTGCCAGCAGTGACCGGGACAGGGCCTCCTACGAGCAGTACTTC
few	TRBV24-1	TRBJ2-1	NA	CATSDWQSSYNEQFF	TGTGCCACCAGTGATTGGCAGAGCTCCTACAATGAGCAGTTCTTC
many	TRBV5-1	TRBJ2-3	TRBD2	CASSLGAASGSTDTQYF	TGCGCCAGCAGCTTGGGGGCGGCTAGCGGGAGCACAGATACGCAGTATTTT
few	TRBV5-1	TRBJ2-3	NA	CASSLEWGADTQYF	TGCGCCAGCAGCTTGGAGTGGGGGGCTGATACGCAGTATTTT
many	TRBV30	TRBJ2-7	NA	CAWQRSYEQYF	TGTGCCTGGCAACGGTCCTACGAGCAGTACTTC
few	TRBV10-3	TRBJ2-1	TRBD2	CAIMGASGNNEQFF	TGTGCCATCATGGGGGCTAGCGGGAACAATGAGCAGTTCTTC
few	TRBV3-1	TRBJ1-1	NA	CASSLTTKNTEAFF	TGTGCCAGCAGTCTTACGACAAAGAACACTGAAGCTTTCTTT
few	TRBV29-1	TRBJ1-2	NA	CSVNAGYGYTF	TGCAGCGTTAATGCAGGGTATGGCTACACCTTC
many	TRBV7-3	TRBJ2-2	TRBD1	CASSLRGQAGKSMAGELFF	TGTGCCAGCAGCTTAAGAGGACAGGCGGGCAAGTCGATGGCCGGGGAGCTGTTTTTT
many	TRBV27	TRBJ1-6	NA	CASSLSEQLYNSPLHF	TGTGCCAGCAGTTTGTCGGAACAGCTGTATAATTCACCCCTCCACTTT
many	TRBV2	TRBJ2-3	NA	CASTEGYGSGEPDTQYF	TGTGCCAGCACCGAAGGGTATGGCTCGGGGGAGCCAGATACGCAGTATTTT
many	TRBV6-2/TRBV6-3	TRBJ1-5	TRBD1	CASRPGGAPSGNQPQHF	TGTGCCAGCAGACCAGGGGGCGCCCCTTCGGGCAATCAGCCCCAGCATTTT
few	TRBV7-2	TRBJ2-1	TRBD2	CASSPGQSRGVGNEQFF	TGTGCCAGCAGCCCCGGGCAGAGCCGGGGGGTGGGCAATGAGCAGTTCTTC
NA	TRBV12-3/TRBV12-4	TRBJ1-5	NA	CASSSGYQPQHF	TGTGCCAGCAGCTCGGGATATCAGCCCCAGCATTTT
many	TRBV9	TRBJ2-5	NA	CASSVGGRSFQETQYF	TGTGCCAGCAGCGTAGGCGGAAGAAGCTTCCAAGAGACCCAGTACTTC
medium-sized	TRBV3-1	TRBJ2-5	NA	CASSTPRASAETQYF	TGTGCCAGCAGCACACCCCGGGCGTCGGCAGAGACCCAGTACTTC
few	TRBV7-2	TRBJ2-7	NA	CASSSQGGGYEQYF	TGTGCCAGCAGCTCCCAGGGGGGAGGCTACGAGCAGTACTTC
many	TRBV24-1	TRBJ2-3	NA	CATSDRGRGSTDTQYF	TGTGCCACCAGTGATCGAGGGAGGGGGAGCACAGATACGCAGTATTTT
many	TRBV5-1	TRBJ2-5	NA	CASSLDVSRQETQYF	TGCGCCAGCAGCTTGGACGTATCCCGCCAAGAGACCCAGTACTTC
many	TRBV5-6	TRBJ2-5	NA	CASSPGLETQYF	TGTGCCAGCAGTCCGGGACTTGAGACCCAGTACTTC
few	TRBV6-1	TRBJ1-1	NA	CASSRLTGNTEAFF	TGTGCCAGCAGCAGATTGACAGGGAACACTGAAGCTTTCTTT
NA	TRBV24-1	TRBJ1-5	NA	CATSLQGNQPQHF	TGTGCCACCAGTCTACAGGGAAATCAGCCCCAGCATTTT
NA	TRBV24-1	TRBJ2-1	TRBD1	CATSDLSRGEQFF	TGTGCCACCAGTGATTTGTCCAGGGGGGAGCAGTTCTTC
few	TRBV7-9	TRBJ1-2	TRBD1	CASSQGQSYGYTF	TGTGCCAGCAGCCAGGGACAGTCCTATGGCTACACCTTC
NA	TRBV20-1	TRBJ2-5	TRBD2	CSARGWETSGGETQYF	TGCAGTGCTAGAGGGTGGGAGACTAGCGGGGGTGAGACCCAGTACTTC
NA	TRBV5-1	TRBJ2-1	NA	CASSLSLSGDSEQFF	TGCGCCAGCAGCTTGTCACTCAGCGGGGACAGTGAGCAGTTCTTC
NA	TRBV9	TRBJ2-1	NA	CASSVGTQLDDNEQFF	TGTGCCAGCAGCGTGGGAACTCAACTGGACGACAATGAGCAGTTCTTC
NA	TRBV11-2	TRBJ2-7	NA	CASSPSQGTYEQYF	TGTGCCAGCAGCCCATCACAGGGAACCTACGAGCAGTACTTC
NA	TRBV7-2	TRBJ2-1	NA	CASSFYFSTNYNEQFF	TGTGCCAGCAGCTTTTACTTCTCAACCAACTACAATGAGCAGTTCTTC
few	TRBV20-1	TRBJ2-7	TRBD1	CSANPGQAAYEQYF	TGCAGTGCTAACCCGGGACAGGCTGCCTACGAGCAGTACTTC